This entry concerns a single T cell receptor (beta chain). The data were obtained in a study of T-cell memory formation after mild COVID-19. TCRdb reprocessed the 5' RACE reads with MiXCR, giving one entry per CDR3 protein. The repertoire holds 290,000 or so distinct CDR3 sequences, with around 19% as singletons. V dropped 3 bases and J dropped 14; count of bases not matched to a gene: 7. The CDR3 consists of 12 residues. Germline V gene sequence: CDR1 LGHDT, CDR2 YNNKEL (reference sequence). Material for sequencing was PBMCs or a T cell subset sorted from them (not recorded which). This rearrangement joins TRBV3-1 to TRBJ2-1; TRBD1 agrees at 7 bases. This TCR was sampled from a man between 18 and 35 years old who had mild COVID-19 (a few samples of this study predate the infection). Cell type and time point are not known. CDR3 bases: TGTGCCAGCAGCCAGGACACAGGGGATAAGTTCTTC. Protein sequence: CASSQDTGDKFF.